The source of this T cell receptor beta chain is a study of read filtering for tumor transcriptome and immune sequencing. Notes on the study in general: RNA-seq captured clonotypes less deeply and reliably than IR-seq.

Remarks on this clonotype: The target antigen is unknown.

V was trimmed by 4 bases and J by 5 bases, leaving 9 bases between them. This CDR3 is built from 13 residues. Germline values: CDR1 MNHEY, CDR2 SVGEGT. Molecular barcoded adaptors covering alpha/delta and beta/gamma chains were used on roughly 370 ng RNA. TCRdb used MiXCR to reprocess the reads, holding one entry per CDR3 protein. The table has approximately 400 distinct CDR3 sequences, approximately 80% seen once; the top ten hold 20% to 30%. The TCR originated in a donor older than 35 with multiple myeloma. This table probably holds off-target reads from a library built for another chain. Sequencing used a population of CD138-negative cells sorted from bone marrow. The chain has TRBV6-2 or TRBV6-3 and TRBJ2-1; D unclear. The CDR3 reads CASSSVSDNEQFF. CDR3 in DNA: TGTGCCAGCAGTTCGGTCAGTGACAATGAGCAGTTCTTC.